This T cell receptor beta chain was documented in a study of T cells after yellow fever vaccination. This CDR3 is 15 amino acids long. Germline loops: CDR1 SGHRS, CDR2 YFSETQ. Trimming shortened V by 1 base and J by 0 bases, and 8 bases separated the two germline ends. TCRdb reprocessed the 5' RACE reads via MiXCR and lists one record per CDR3 protein. The profile shows approximately 300,000 distinct CDR3 sequences, 8% to 10% of them singletons. This clonotype was sampled from a man between 18 and 35 years old who received the YFV17D yellow fever vaccine. The rearrangement uses TRBV5-1 and TRBJ2-1; tentative D call: TRBD2 (5 bases). The input for sequencing was PBMCs, taken on the day of the first yellow fever vaccination. DNA of the CDR3: TGCGCCAGCAGCTTGCCAGAGGGCTCCTACAATGAGCAGTTCTTC. It yields the protein CASSLPEGSYNEQFF.